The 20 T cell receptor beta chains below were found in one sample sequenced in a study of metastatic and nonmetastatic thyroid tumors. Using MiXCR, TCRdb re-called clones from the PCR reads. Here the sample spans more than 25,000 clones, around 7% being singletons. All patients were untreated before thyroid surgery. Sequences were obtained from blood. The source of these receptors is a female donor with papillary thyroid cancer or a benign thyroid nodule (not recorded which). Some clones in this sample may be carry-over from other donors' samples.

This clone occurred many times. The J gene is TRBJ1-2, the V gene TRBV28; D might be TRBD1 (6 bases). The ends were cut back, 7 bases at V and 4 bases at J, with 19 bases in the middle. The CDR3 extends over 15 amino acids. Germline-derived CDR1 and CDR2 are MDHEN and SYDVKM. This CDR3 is CASTADSGQIYGYTF. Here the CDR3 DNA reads TGTGCCAGCACGGCGGACAGCGGACAAATCTATGGCTACACCTTC.

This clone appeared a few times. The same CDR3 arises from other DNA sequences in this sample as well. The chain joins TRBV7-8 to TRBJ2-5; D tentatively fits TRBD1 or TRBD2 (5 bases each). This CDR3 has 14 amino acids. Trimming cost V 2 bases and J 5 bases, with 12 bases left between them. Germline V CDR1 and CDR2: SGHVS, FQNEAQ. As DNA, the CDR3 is TGTGCCAGCAGCTTAAGGGCAGGGACGGAGACCCAGTACTTC. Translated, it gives CASSLRAGTETQYF.

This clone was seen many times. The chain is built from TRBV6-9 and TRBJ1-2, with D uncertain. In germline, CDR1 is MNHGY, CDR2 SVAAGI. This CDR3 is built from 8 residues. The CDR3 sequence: CANYGYTF. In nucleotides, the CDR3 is TGTGCTAACTATGGCTACACCTTC.

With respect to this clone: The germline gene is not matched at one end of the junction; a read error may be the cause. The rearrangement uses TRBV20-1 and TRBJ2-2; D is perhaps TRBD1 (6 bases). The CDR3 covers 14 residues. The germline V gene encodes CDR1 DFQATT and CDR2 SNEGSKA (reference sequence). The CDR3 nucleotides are TGCAGTGCTTGGGGACATGGACCCACCGGTGAGCTGTTTTTT. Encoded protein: CSAWGHGPTGELFF.

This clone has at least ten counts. CDR3 bases: TGTGCCAGCAGCCAGCCGGGACGAATCAATGAGCAGTTCTTC. Translation gives CASSQPGRINEQFF. The V call is TRBV3-1, the J call TRBJ2-1, with D perhaps being TRBD1 or TRBD2 (5 bases each). This CDR3 spans 14 amino acids. Germline loops: CDR1 LGHDT, CDR2 YNNKEL (reference sequence). The germline V and J ends were trimmed by 3 bases and 6 bases, with 12 bases remaining between them.

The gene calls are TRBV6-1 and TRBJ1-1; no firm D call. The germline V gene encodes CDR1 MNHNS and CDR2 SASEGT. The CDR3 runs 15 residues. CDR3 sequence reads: CVGNPELQLFTEAFF. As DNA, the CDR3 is TGTGTCGGCAACCCGGAGTTACAGTTGTTCACTGAAGCTTTCTTT.

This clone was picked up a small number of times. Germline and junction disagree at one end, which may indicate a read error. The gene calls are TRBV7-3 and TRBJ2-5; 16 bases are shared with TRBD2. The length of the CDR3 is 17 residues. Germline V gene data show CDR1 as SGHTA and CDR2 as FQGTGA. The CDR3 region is CSSSLGLAGGGLETQYF. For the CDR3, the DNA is TGTTCCAGCAGCCTGGGACTAGCGGGAGGGGGTTTGGAGACCCAGTACTTC.

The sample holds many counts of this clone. CDR3 in amino acids: CASSSVGTGTYEQYF. Written as DNA, the CDR3 is TGCGCCAGCAGCTCCGTTGGGACAGGGACCTACGAGCAGTACTTC. The chain carries TRBV5-1 and TRBJ2-7, with 9 bases lining up with TRBD1. Germline V lookup: CDR1 SGHRS, CDR2 YFSETQ. V lost 3 bases to trimming and J lost 2 bases; unmatched junction nucleotides: 6. The CDR3 is 15 amino acids.

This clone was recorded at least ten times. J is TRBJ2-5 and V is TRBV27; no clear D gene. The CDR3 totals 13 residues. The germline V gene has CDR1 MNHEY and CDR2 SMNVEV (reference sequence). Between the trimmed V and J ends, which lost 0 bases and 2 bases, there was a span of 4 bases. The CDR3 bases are TGTGCCAGCAGTTTATCGGGGCAAGAGACCCAGTACTTC. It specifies CASSLSGQETQYF.

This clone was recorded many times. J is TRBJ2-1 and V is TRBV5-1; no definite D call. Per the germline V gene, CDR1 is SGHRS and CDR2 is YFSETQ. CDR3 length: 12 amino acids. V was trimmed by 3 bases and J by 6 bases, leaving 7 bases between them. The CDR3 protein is CASSYGGNEQFF. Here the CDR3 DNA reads TGCGCCAGCAGCTACGGCGGCAATGAGCAGTTCTTC.

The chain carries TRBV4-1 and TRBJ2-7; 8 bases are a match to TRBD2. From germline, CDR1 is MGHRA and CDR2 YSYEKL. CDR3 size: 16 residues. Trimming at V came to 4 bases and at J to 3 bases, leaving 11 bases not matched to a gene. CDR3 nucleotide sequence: TGCGCCAGCAGCCCTCAGCTATCGGGAGGGGGCTACGAGCAGTACTTC. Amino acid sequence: CASSPQLSGGGYEQYF.

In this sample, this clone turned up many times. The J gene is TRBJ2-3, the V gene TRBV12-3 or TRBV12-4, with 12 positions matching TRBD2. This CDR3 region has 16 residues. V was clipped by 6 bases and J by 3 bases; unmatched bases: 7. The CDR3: CASRGWTSGTTDTQYF. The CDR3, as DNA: TGTGCCAGCAGGGGCTGGACTAGCGGGACTACAGATACGCAGTATTTT.

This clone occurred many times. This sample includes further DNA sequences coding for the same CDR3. CDR3 DNA: TGTGCCAGCAACGAACAGGGCAGGGGTCAGCCCCAGCATTTT. Translation gives CASNEQGRGQPQHF. The rearrangement joins TRBV2 to TRBJ1-5, with D perhaps matching TRBD1 (6 bases). The germline V gene has CDR1 SNHLY and CDR2 FYNNEI. The CDR3 runs 14 residues. V was pared by 7 bases and J by 6 bases, with 16 bases between.

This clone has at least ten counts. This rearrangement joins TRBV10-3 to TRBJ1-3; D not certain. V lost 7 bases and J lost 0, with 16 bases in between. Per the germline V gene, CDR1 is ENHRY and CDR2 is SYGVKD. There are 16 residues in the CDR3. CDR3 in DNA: TGTGCCATCACGGCTACCGGCCCGAGCTCTGGAAACACCATATATTTT. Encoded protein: CAITATGPSSGNTIYF.

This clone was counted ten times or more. CDR3 sequence reads: CASSLGGQGVYEQYF. CDR3 DNA sequence: TGTGCCAGCAGCTTAGGGGGACAGGGGGTATACGAGCAGTACTTC. The rearrangement joins TRBV13 to TRBJ2-7; 11 bases fit TRBD1. The CDR3 has 15 residues. From germline, CDR1 is PRHDT and CDR2 FYEKMQ (reference sequence). The ends lost 0 bases at V and 4 bases at J; junction bases unmatched: 2.

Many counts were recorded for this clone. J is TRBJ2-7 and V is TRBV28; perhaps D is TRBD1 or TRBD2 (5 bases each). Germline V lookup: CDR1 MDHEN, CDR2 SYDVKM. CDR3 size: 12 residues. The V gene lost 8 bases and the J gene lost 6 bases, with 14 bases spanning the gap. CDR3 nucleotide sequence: TGTGCCAGCGGGACGGGTCTTGGCGAGCAGTACTTC. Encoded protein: CASGTGLGEQYF.

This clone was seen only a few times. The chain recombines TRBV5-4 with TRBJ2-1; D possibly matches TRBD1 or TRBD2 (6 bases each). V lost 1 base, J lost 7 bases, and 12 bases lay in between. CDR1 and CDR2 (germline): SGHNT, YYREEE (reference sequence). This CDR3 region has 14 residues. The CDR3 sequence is CASSLWGAGNEQFF. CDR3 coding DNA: TGTGCCAGCAGCTTGTGGGGGGCCGGGAATGAGCAGTTCTTC.

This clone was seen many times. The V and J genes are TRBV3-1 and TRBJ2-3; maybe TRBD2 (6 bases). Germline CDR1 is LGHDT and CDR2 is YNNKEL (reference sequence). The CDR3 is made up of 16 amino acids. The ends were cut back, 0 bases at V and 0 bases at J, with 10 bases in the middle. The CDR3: CASSQDPGASTDTQYF. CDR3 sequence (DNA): TGTGCCAGCAGCCAAGATCCGGGAGCTAGCACAGATACGCAGTATTTT.

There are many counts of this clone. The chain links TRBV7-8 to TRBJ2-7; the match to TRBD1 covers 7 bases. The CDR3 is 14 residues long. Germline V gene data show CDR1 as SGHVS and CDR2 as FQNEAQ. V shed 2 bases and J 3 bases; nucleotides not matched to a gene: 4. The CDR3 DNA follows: TGTGCCAGCAGCTTAACGACAGGGAACTACGAGCAGTACTTC. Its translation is CASSLTTGNYEQYF.

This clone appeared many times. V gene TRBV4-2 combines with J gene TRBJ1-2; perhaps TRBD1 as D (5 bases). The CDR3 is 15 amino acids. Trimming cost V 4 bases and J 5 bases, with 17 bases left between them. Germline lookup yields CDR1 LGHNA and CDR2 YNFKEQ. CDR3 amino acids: CASSRQWGDSYGYTF. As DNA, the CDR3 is TGTGCCAGCAGCCGACAATGGGGAGACAGTTATGGCTACACCTTC.